The rows below give T cell receptor beta chains drawn from one sample of a study of T cell repertoires in cytomegalovirus infection. TCRdb itself ran the reads through MiXCR, one entry per CDR3 protein. The sample includes under 200,000 distinct CDR3 sequences, 8.5% to 10% of them seen just once. Sequenced material: PBMCs. The receptor set was obtained from a human donor in good health (CMV status not recorded). Some clones in this sample may be carry-over from other donors' samples. Each CDR3 is given with its conserved first and last residue. A D gene is named only where the DNA matches it firmly. Rows give clone size only sometimes, using once, few, many, or a class for an expanded clone.

cdr3_nt	cdr3_aa	clone_size	d_call	v_call	j_call
TGTGCCAGCAGCTTACATCCAACAGGGGGTAGGGACGAAAAACTGTTTTTT	CASSLHPTGGRDEKLFF	many	TRBD1	TRBV7-2	TRBJ1-4
TGTGCCAGCAGTGTGGGGTCCACTGAAGCTTTCTTT	CASSVGSTEAFF	.	.	TRBV25-1	TRBJ1-1
TGCAGTGCTAGAGATTACAATGAGCAGTTCTTC	CSARDYNEQFF	.	.	TRBV20-1	TRBJ2-1
TGTGCCAGCAGGGTGACAGGGGTCGGGAGCACTGAAGCTTTCTTT	CASRVTGVGSTEAFF	many	TRBD1	TRBV28	TRBJ1-1
TGTGCCAGCAGCTTATTCGGGACAGGGGGCCTTTCAGGCTATGGCTACACCTTC	CASSLFGTGGLSGYGYTF	many	TRBD1	TRBV7-8	TRBJ1-2
TGCGCCAGCAGCTCGTTAACGACTAGCGGGGGGTCTGAGCAGTTCTTC	CASSSLTTSGGSEQFF	.	TRBD2	TRBV5-1	TRBJ2-1
TGTGCCACCAGTGATTTGGAAGGGCGTACGCAGTATTTT	CATSDLEGRTQYF	few	.	TRBV24-1	TRBJ2-3
TGTGCCAGCAGCTTAGGTGACGCGTCAAACTATGGCTACACCTTC	CASSLGDASNYGYTF	.	.	TRBV7-6	TRBJ1-2
TGCAGCGTTGCGGAGCCCGGGGGGGCCCAGTACTTC	CSVAEPGGAQYF	.	TRBD2	TRBV29-1	TRBJ2-5
TGTGCCAGCAGTTCCCTGGACCTAGATAATGAAAAACTGTTTTTT	CASSSLDLDNEKLFF	.	.	TRBV28	TRBJ1-4
TGTGCCAGCAGCCAAGACAGGGGCGAGCAGTACTTC	CASSQDRGEQYF	few	.	TRBV3-1	TRBJ2-7
TGTGCCAGCTCGTTGGGCGGAGGGGTCTCCTACAATGAGCAGTTCTTC	CASSLGGGVSYNEQFF	few	.	TRBV18	TRBJ2-1
TGTGCCAGCTCACCAGCTTCTACAGGGCGAGGAAACACCATATATTTT	CASSPASTGRGNTIYF	.	.	TRBV18	TRBJ1-3
TGTGCCATAGCGGGAGGAACAGATACGCAGTATTTT	CAIAGGTDTQYF	.	TRBD2	TRBV28	TRBJ2-3
TGTGCCAGCAGTTTATCACTAGCGGGAGCGGGCGACGAGCAGTACTTC	CASSLSLAGAGDEQYF	.	TRBD2	TRBV28	TRBJ2-7
TGTGCCAGCAGCTTAACGCGCGCGGGGTCCTACAATGAGCAGTTCTTC	CASSLTRAGSYNEQFF	few	.	TRBV7-9	TRBJ2-1
TGCAGTGCTAGAGATCGCTTGCGGGGGGGCCGAGAGACCCAGTACTTC	CSARDRLRGGRETQYF	few	TRBD2	TRBV20-1	TRBJ2-5
TGTGCCAGCAGCTCCGGAGGGCTAGCGGGAGCATACGAGCAGTACTTC	CASSSGGLAGAYEQYF	many	TRBD2	TRBV7-9	TRBJ2-7
TGTGCCAGCAGCCAGGACACCTATCAGCCCCAGCATTTT	CASSQDTYQPQHF	many	.	TRBV7-6	TRBJ1-5
TGTGCCAGCAGCCTGTCACTTAAGGACGAGCAGTACTTC	CASSLSLKDEQYF	many	.	TRBV7-2	TRBJ2-7
TGTGCCAGTAGTATCCTGACTCTCACCGGGGAGCTGTTTTTT	CASSILTLTGELFF	.	.	TRBV19	TRBJ2-2
TGTGCCAGCAGCCCCAGGGGTGCAACTGAAGCTTTCTTT	CASSPRGATEAFF	few	.	TRBV12-3/TRBV12-4	TRBJ1-1
TGTGCCATCAGTGAGGGGGTTAGCGGGATAAGGAGCAATGAGCAGTTCTTC	CAISEGVSGIRSNEQFF	.	TRBD2	TRBV10-3	TRBJ2-1
TGTGCCAGCCGCTCTAGCGGGAAATACGAGCAGTACTTC	CASRSSGKYEQYF	many	TRBD2	TRBV7-9	TRBJ2-7
TGCAGTGCTAGAGTCTCTCTTATAGGTGGGGGTCAGTTCTTC	CSARVSLIGGGQFF	many	.	TRBV20-1	TRBJ2-1
TGTGCCAGCAGCTTAGCTTCTAGCGCGGGCGCAGATACGCAGTATTTT	CASSLASSAGADTQYF	.	.	TRBV7-2	TRBJ2-3
TGTGCCAGCAACCCGACTAGCGGGTCCTACAATGAGCAGTTCTTC	CASNPTSGSYNEQFF	many	TRBD2	TRBV28	TRBJ2-1
TGTGCCAGCAGTTTAGGGCTAGTAAAGGAGACCCAGTACTTC	CASSLGLVKETQYF	many	.	TRBV12-3/TRBV12-4	TRBJ2-5
TGTGCCAGCAGTTCCTCGGGCAGGGATCGGTATGGCTACACCTTC	CASSSSGRDRYGYTF	few	.	TRBV28	TRBJ1-2
TGCAGTGCTATCCGCCTAGCGGGAGTTGAGACCCAGTACTTC	CSAIRLAGVETQYF	.	TRBD2	TRBV20-1	TRBJ2-5
TGTGCCAGTACTCGAGGGGGGGCGGACATTCAGTACTTC	CASTRGGADIQYF	few	.	TRBV7-6	TRBJ2-4
TGTGCCAGCAGCTTGGGAGGGGCTCACACTGAAGCTTTCTTT	CASSLGGAHTEAFF	many	.	TRBV7-2	TRBJ1-1
TGTGCCAGCAGTTTCTCGCGGGCCCTAAGCTCCTACGAGCAGTACTTC	CASSFSRALSSYEQYF	many	.	TRBV28	TRBJ2-7
TGCAGCGCCCTCGACAGTAACTATGGCTACACCTTC	CSALDSNYGYTF	.	.	TRBV29-1	TRBJ1-2
TGTGCCAGCAGAGGGCAGGTAGCAACTAATGAAAAACTGTTTTTT	CASRGQVATNEKLFF	many	.	TRBV27	TRBJ1-4
TGTGCCAGCAGTTTCAGGACCTTCACAGGGGGCAATCAGCCCCAGCATTTT	CASSFRTFTGGNQPQHF	many	TRBD1	TRBV28	TRBJ1-5
TGTGCCAGCAGTATATCTAGCGGGAGGAATGAGCAGTTCTTC	CASSISSGRNEQFF	few	TRBD2	TRBV28	TRBJ2-1
TGTGCCAGCAGACCACCGACAGAAGAGACCCAGTACTTC	CASRPPTEETQYF	few	.	TRBV12-3/TRBV12-4	TRBJ2-5
TGTGCCAGCAGTCGACCGGGAGTCCCAGCTCTCAATGAGCAGTTCTTC	CASSRPGVPALNEQFF	few	.	TRBV6-1	TRBJ2-1
TGCAGTGCTAGTTCGGGACTAGCGGGAGACAATGAGCAGTTCTTC	CSASSGLAGDNEQFF	.	TRBD2	TRBV20-1	TRBJ2-1
TGTGCCAGCAGCCCCCGGACGGACAGGAACACTGAAGCTTTCTTT	CASSPRTDRNTEAFF	many	.	TRBV7-2	TRBJ1-1
TGTGCCAGCAGCTTGGGCGACAGGTCCGATTCACCCCTCCACTTT	CASSLGDRSDSPLHF	many	.	TRBV7-2	TRBJ1-6
TGTGCCAGCAGTTTTTCTTGGAATTCACCCCTCCACTTT	CASSFSWNSPLHF	few	.	TRBV28	TRBJ1-6
TGTGCCAGCGGTACCTTGACGCAGGGCTACACCTTC	CASGTLTQGYTF	.	.	TRBV28	TRBJ1-2